Listed here is a single TCR beta chain. Its specificity is unknown. Amplification of the TCR beta CDR3 regions used RNA transcripts (as template). First-round RT-PCR employed HTBI primers, with a second-round multiplex PCR after it. TCRdb re-called the multiplex PCR reads through MiXCR, storing one row per CDR3 protein. The table records about 400,000 distinct CDR3 sequences, over 20% of them present only once. The data derive from a study of Graves' ophthalmopathy and Graves' hyperthyroidism. Study overall: Peripheral blood was collected at initial diagnosis, before any treatment.

Findings of the study overall: A 13-signature model separated ophthalmopathy from stable hyperthyroidism, reaching around 88% sensitivity and less than 82% specificity cross-validated. A majority of expanded thyroid clonotypes exceeding 0.001 frequency were likewise present in blood.

Stable hyperthyroidism was defined by absence of ophthalmopathy within 18 months of follow-up. V lost 2 bases and J 3 bases, leaving 7 bases between the germline ends. The germline CDR1 and CDR2 sequences are LGHNT and FRNRAP. The CDR3 length is 13 residues. The chain recombines TRBV12-5 with TRBJ1-2, with D hard to call. This TCR was sampled from a woman in her late teens or twenties with stable Graves' hyperthyroidism. The sequenced material came from peripheral blood. The CDR3 spells CASGLSAYYGYTF. In DNA, the CDR3 is TGTGCTAGTGGTTTGTCGGCATACTATGGCTACACCTTC.